One and the same sample provided the 32 T cell receptor beta chains below, sequenced in a study of T cells after posttransplantation cyclophosphamide. Only in-frame clones appear in the TCRdb table, and some are missing; sequencing was by immunoSEQ multiplex PCR. The table lists approximately 30,000 clones, more than 80% of them singletons. The material sequenced was PBMCs. The receptors shown here come from a man aged 45 to 65.

This clone has just one count. Other DNA sequences in this sample translate to the same CDR3. The chain has TRBV14 and TRBJ1-3; D perhaps matches TRBD1 (5 bases). The V end was cut by 4 bases, the J end by 7 bases, with 17 bases between. The CDR3 loop spans 15 amino acids. Germline CDR1 and CDR2: SGHDN and FVKESK. The CDR3 spells CASSRSRVDGNTIYF. CDR3 coding DNA: TGTGCCAGCAGCCGATCCAGGGTAGATGGGAACACCATATATTTT.

This clone is medium-sized. The rearrangement uses TRBV5-5 and TRBJ2-3; 8 bases fit TRBD2. This CDR3 region has 16 residues. CDR1 and CDR2 from the germline V gene are SGHKS and YYEKEE (reference sequence). J was trimmed by 0 bases and V by 1 base; bases with no gene match: 4. CDR3 region: CASSLFGRESTDTQYF. The CDR3 region has the DNA TGTGCCAGCAGCTTGTTCGGGAGGGAGAGCACAGATACGCAGTATTTT.

This clone has a handful of counts. The rearrangement uses TRBV5-6 and TRBJ2-1; the match to TRBD2 covers 13 bases. After removal of 3 bases from V and 2 bases from J, the junction contained 2 bases not matched to a gene. The germline V gene encodes CDR1 SGHDT and CDR2 YYEEEE. There are 16 residues in the CDR3. CDR3 protein: CASSSGTSGAYNEQFF. The CDR3 DNA reads as TGTGCCAGCAGCTCCGGGACTAGCGGGGCCTACAATGAGCAGTTCTTC.

The count of this clone is one. The V call is TRBV5-6, the J call TRBJ2-5; TRBD1 agrees at 7 bases. Germline V gene lookup returns CDR1 SGHDT and CDR2 YYEEEE. This CDR3 spans 17 amino acids. Trimming took 1 base from V and 4 from J; bases not matched to a gene: 13. CDR3 loop: CASSLKGASGARETQYF. CDR3 in DNA: TGTGCCAGCAGCTTGAAGGGGGCTAGTGGTGCTCGAGAGACCCAGTACTTC.

The chain employs TRBV27 and TRBJ2-7; 7 nucleotides line up with TRBD1. V was pared by 4 bases and J by 3 bases, with 6 bases of the junction left unmatched. The CDR3 totals 14 residues. The V gene's germline CDR1 is MNHEY and CDR2 SMNVEV (reference sequence). In DNA form, the CDR3 reads TGTGCCAGCAGTTCCGGACAGGATAGCTACGAGCAGTACTTC. Its translation: CASSSGQDSYEQYF.

The chain uses TRBV7-9 and TRBJ2-2, with D possibly TRBD2 on 5 matching bases. With 1 base removed from V and 7 bases from J, the gap between germline ends came to 7 bases. CDR1 and CDR2 from the germline V gene are SEHNR and FQNEAQ (reference sequence). This CDR3 region has 13 residues. CDR3 nucleotides: TGTGCCAGCAGCTTAGTCGGACTCGGGGAGCTGTTTTTT. Encoded protein: CASSLVGLGELFF.

The chain couples TRBV28 to TRBJ2-5; possibly TRBD1 for D (6 bases). Germline V CDR1 and CDR2: MDHEN, SYDVKM. The CDR3 runs to 16 residues. The V end was cut by 3 bases, the J end by 3 bases, with 17 bases between. The CDR3 loop reads CASSFNVGTSEETQYF. The CDR3 nucleotides read TGTGCCAGCAGTTTTAACGTCGGGACAAGTGAAGAGACCCAGTACTTC.

The gene calls are TRBV19 and TRBJ2-1; 10 bases fit TRBD2. Germline trimming cut 1 base from V and 3 bases from J; bases unmatched to any gene: 3. The CDR3 consists of 16 residues. The germline gives CDR1 LNHDA, CDR2 SQIVND (reference sequence). In DNA, the CDR3 is TGTGCCAGTAGTATAGCCGGGACTAGCGTCTACAATGAGCAGTTCTTC. Translation gives CASSIAGTSVYNEQFF. The complete variable domain, with remaining parts taken from reference TRBV19 and TRBJ2-1, reads DGGITQSPKYLFRKEGQNVTLSCEQNLNHDAMYWYRQDPGQGLRLIYYSQIVNDFQKGDIAEGYSVSREKKESFPLTVTSAQKNPTAFYLCASSIAGTSVYNEQFFGPGTRLTVL.

Concerning this clone: Its ends do not fully match the called genes, so a read error is possible. The chain is built from TRBV6-1 and TRBJ2-5, with D possibly TRBD1 on 5 matching bases. The CDR3 has 14 amino acids. Looked up from germline, CDR1 is MNHNS and CDR2 is SASEGT. CDR3 nucleotide sequence: TGTGCCAGCAATGAAGACAGTGTTAAAGAGACCCAGTACTTC. This encodes CASNEDSVKETQYF.

This sequence joins TRBV28 and TRBJ2-2; 7 nucleotides match TRBD2. This CDR3 comprises 14 residues. Germline V CDR1 and CDR2: MDHEN, SYDVKM. With 4 bases clipped from V and 4 bases from J, the junction kept 3 bases outside the gene matches. CDR3 DNA sequence: TGTGCCAGCAGTTCCCGGGGGGTCACCGGGGAGCTGTTTTTT. It codes for CASSSRGVTGELFF.

The V gene is TRBV30, the J gene TRBJ2-2, with 8 bases matching TRBD2. CDR1 and CDR2 (germline): GTSNPN, SVGIG (reference sequence). With V trimmed by 7 bases and J by 4 bases, 14 bases remained unmatched. The CDR3 contains 16 residues. The CDR3: CAYKNQRGFFTGELFF. The CDR3 DNA reads as TGTGCCTATAAGAACCAGCGGGGGTTCTTCACCGGGGAGCTGTTTTTT.

The chain recombines TRBV28 with TRBJ2-7, with 9 nucleotides matching TRBD1. Trimming removed 6 bases from V and 3 bases from J; junction bases left unmatched: 9. This CDR3 spans 15 amino acids. From germline, CDR1 is MDHEN and CDR2 SYDVKM. The CDR3 loop reads CASRATGGAIYEQYF. The CDR3 DNA reads as TGTGCCAGCAGAGCCACAGGGGGCGCGATCTACGAGCAGTACTTC.

This clone was found once. The chain carries TRBV5-1 and TRBJ1-2; 9 bases are a match to TRBD1. The germline V gene has CDR1 SGHRS and CDR2 YFSETQ. The CDR3 contains 13 residues. The V gene end was trimmed by 3 bases and the J gene end by 8 bases; junction bases not matched to a gene: 5. The CDR3 spells CASSWTGEAGYTF. CDR3 DNA sequence: TGCGCCAGCAGCTGGACAGGGGAGGCGGGCTACACCTTC. Supplemented by reference TRBV5-1 and TRBJ1-2, the full variable domain reads KAGVTQTPRYLIKTRGQQVTLSCSPISGHRSVSWYQQTPGQGLQFLFEYFSETQRNKGNFPGRFSGRQFSNSRSEMNVSTLELGDSALYLCASSWTGEAGYTFGSGTRLTVV.

The chain recombines TRBV9 with TRBJ2-3; D is undetermined. The V end was cut by 2 bases, the J end by 3 bases, with 16 bases between. The CDR3 consists of 16 residues. In germline, CDR1 is SGDLS, CDR2 YYNGEE. CDR3 DNA: TGTGCCAGCAGCGTGACCCCACAGTATCTGACAGATACGCAGTATTTT. Residues: CASSVTPQYLTDTQYF.

J is TRBJ1-1 and V is TRBV18, with D unresolved. Deletions cut 0 bases from V and 9 bases from J, with 17 bases between. This CDR3 contains 15 residues. Germline V gene sequence: CDR1 KGHSH, CDR2 LQKENI. The CDR3, as DNA: TGTGCCAGCTCACCACCGTTGGCAGGCATATTCCAAGCTTTCTTT. It specifies CASSPPLAGIFQAFF.

The chain uses TRBV28 and TRBJ2-3, with D possibly TRBD2 on 6 matching bases. V was cut by 6 bases and J by 1 base, with 14 bases left in between. CDR3 length equals 15 residues. Germline CDR1 and CDR2: MDHEN and SYDVKM. The CDR3 is CASSSVSGRTDTQYF. CDR3 nucleotides: TGTGCCAGCAGCTCCGTTAGCGGTCGCACAGATACGCAGTATTTT.

The chain carries TRBV7-2 and TRBJ2-7; 7 bases align to TRBD2. V was pared by 1 base and J by 0 bases, with 3 bases of the junction left unmatched. CDR3 length: 15 amino acids. The germline CDR1 and CDR2 sequences are SGHTA and FQGNSA. CDR3 loop: CASSLGLAASYEQYF. In DNA, the CDR3 is TGTGCCAGCAGCTTAGGGCTAGCGGCCTCCTACGAGCAGTACTTC. Full variable domain (missing parts from reference TRBV7-2 and TRBJ2-7): GAGVSQSPSNKVTEKGKDVELRCDPISGHTALYWYRQSLGQGLEFLIYFQGNSAPDKSGLPSDRFSAERTGGSVSTLTIQRTQQEDSAVYLCASSLGLAASYEQYFGPGTRLTVT.

This clone has just one count. The rearrangement uses TRBV7-9 and TRBJ1-5, with 9 bases matching TRBD1. Per germline, CDR1 SEHNR and CDR2 FQNEAQ (reference sequence). Losses at the gene ends were 1 base for V and 3 bases for J; bases not matched to a gene: 10. This CDR3 has 18 amino acids. The DNA for the CDR3 is TGTGCCAGCAGCTTAGACCCGGGACAGGGAATCGACAATCAGCCCCAGCATTTT. Translated, it gives CASSLDPGQGIDNQPQHF.

Concerning this clone: Other DNA variants within this sample encode the same CDR3. The chain uses TRBV20-1 and TRBJ1-2; no firm D call. The germline gives CDR1 DFQATT, CDR2 SNEGSKA (reference sequence). Trimming left V 5 bases short and J 8 bases short, with 12 bases between. The CDR3 sequence is 11 residues long. CDR3 nucleotides: TGCAGTGCTGGGAGGGCGGGCGGCTACACCTTC. Encoded protein: CSAGRAGGYTF.

The chain joins TRBV29-1 to TRBJ1-1; D is undetermined. This CDR3 has 12 amino acids. Trimming removed 5 bases from V and 2 bases from J, with 9 bases in between. Germline assignment: CDR1 SQVTM and CDR2 ANQGSEA. CDR3: CSVSRSNTEAFF. The CDR3 nucleotides are TGCAGCGTTTCGAGGAGTAACACTGAAGCTTTCTTT.

Written as DNA, the CDR3 is TGTGCCAGTAGTATTAGGGTCAGATGGGGAGGCAACGTCCTGACTTTC. It translates to CASSIRVRWGGNVLTF. The chain recombines TRBV19 with TRBJ2-6; perhaps TRBD2 as D (6 bases). V gave up 3 bases and J gave up 9 bases, with 18 bases separating them. Germline loops: CDR1 LNHDA, CDR2 SQIVND (reference sequence). CDR3 length: 16 amino acids. Full variable domain (outside the CDR3, taken from reference TRBV19 and TRBJ2-6): DGGITQSPKYLFRKEGQNVTLSCEQNLNHDAMYWYRQDPGQGLRLIYYSQIVNDFQKGDIAEGYSVSREKKESFPLTVTSAQKNPTAFYLCASSIRVRWGGNVLTFGAGSRLTVL.

The CDR3 loop is CASSVGGFLSYEQYF. CDR3 bases: TGTGCCAGCAGCGTAGGAGGGTTCCTCTCCTACGAGCAGTACTTC. The V and J genes are TRBV9 and TRBJ2-7; D possibly corresponds to TRBD2 (5 bases). V was pared by 0 bases and J by 0 bases, with 10 bases between. The CDR3 extends over 15 amino acids. Germline CDR1 and CDR2: SGDLS and YYNGEE.

The gene calls are TRBV5-1 and TRBJ1-5; no clear D gene. CDR3 size: 14 residues. The ends were cut back, 0 bases at V and 6 bases at J, with 10 bases in the middle. CDR1 SGHRS and CDR2 YFSETQ come from the germline V gene. CDR3 bases: TGCGCCAGCAGCTTGGGACGGGGTGGTCAGCCCCAGCATTTT. This translates into CASSLGRGGQPQHF.

Of note for this clone: In the same sample, other DNA sequences code for this CDR3. V is TRBV5-4 and J is TRBJ2-6, with D unresolved. The CDR3 runs 15 residues. The V end lost 1 base, the J end lost 2 bases, and 7 bases lay between the germline ends. Per germline, CDR1 SGHNT and CDR2 YYREEE (reference sequence). The CDR3 sequence is CASSLSSPGANVLTF. CDR3 nucleotide sequence: TGTGCCAGCAGCTTGTCGTCTCCTGGGGCCAACGTCCTGACTTTC.

The chain combines TRBV27 with TRBJ2-3; TRBD1 matches at 8 bases. CDR1 is MNHEY, CDR2 SMNVEV, per germline (reference sequence). V shed 2 bases and J 4 bases; nucleotides not matched to a gene: 8. The length of the CDR3 is 16 residues. The CDR3 is CASSLNPGGYSDTQYF. CDR3 bases: TGTGCCAGCAGTTTAAACCCAGGGGGCTATTCAGATACGCAGTATTTT.

Only a few counts were recorded for this clone. The CDR3 loop is CASSKEVGEGLPYEQYF. The CDR3, as DNA: TGTGCCAGCAGCAAAGAAGTCGGGGAGGGACTTCCTTACGAGCAGTACTTC. This chain connects TRBV21-1 to TRBJ2-7; whether TRBD2, the table's D call, matches the DNA was not checked. TRBV21-1 is tagged as a pseudogene. The CDR3 is 17 amino acids.

CDR3 sequence (DNA): TGTGCCAGCAGACCGACAGGGTCAGGCGGAAACACCATATATTTT. It translates to CASRPTGSGGNTIYF. The chain recombines TRBV9 with TRBJ1-3, with TRBD1 identical over 7 bases. Germline V gene data show CDR1 as SGDLS and CDR2 as YYNGEE. V trimming: 5 bases; J trimming: 4 bases; junction bases outside the gene matches: 9. The CDR3 is made up of 15 amino acids.

CDR3 sequence (DNA): TGTGCCATCCGTAGGGGGGGGGATGATACGCAGTATTTT. It is translated as CAIRRGGDDTQYF. The V call is TRBV10-3, the J call TRBJ2-3; a possible D gene is TRBD2 (7 bases). Trimming removed 8 bases from V and 6 bases from J, with 15 bases in between. There are 13 residues in the CDR3. Germline CDR1 ENHRY, CDR2 SYGVKD.

This sequence joins TRBV5-1 and TRBJ2-3; D is unclear. The CDR3 contains 12 residues. The V end lost 4 bases, the J end lost 7 bases, and 10 bases lay between the germline ends. The germline V gene has CDR1 SGHRS and CDR2 YFSETQ. CDR3 nucleotides: TGCGCCAGCAGCACCGACTCAAATACGCAGTATTTT. It translates to CASSTDSNTQYF.

The chain has TRBV25-1 and TRBJ2-1; 8 nucleotides match TRBD1. This CDR3 contains 15 residues. V lost 6 bases to trimming and J lost 8 bases; unmatched junction nucleotides: 12. In germline, CDR1 is MGHDK, CDR2 SYGVNS. CDR3 sequence reads: CASRSIRGLRDEQFF. The CDR3 nucleotides are TGTGCCAGCAGATCGATCAGGGGGCTAAGGGATGAGCAGTTCTTC.

The rearrangement uses TRBV18 and TRBJ2-1; D is uncertain. The CDR3 loop spans 16 amino acids. Germline CDR1 and CDR2: KGHSH and LQKENI. The V end was cut by 3 bases, the J end by 2 bases, with 14 bases between. The CDR3 is CASSPLASAPYNEQFF. The CDR3 coding sequence is TGTGCCAGCTCACCCCTGGCTAGTGCGCCCTACAATGAGCAGTTCTTC.

The chain carries TRBV28 and TRBJ1-2; D is uncertain. V was pared by 5 bases and J by 4 bases, with 5 bases between. The CDR3 contains 11 residues. CDR1 is MDHEN, CDR2 SYDVKM, per germline. The DNA of the CDR3 is TGTGCCAGCAGTCCAGGCTATGGCTACACCTTC. It codes for CASSPGYGYTF.